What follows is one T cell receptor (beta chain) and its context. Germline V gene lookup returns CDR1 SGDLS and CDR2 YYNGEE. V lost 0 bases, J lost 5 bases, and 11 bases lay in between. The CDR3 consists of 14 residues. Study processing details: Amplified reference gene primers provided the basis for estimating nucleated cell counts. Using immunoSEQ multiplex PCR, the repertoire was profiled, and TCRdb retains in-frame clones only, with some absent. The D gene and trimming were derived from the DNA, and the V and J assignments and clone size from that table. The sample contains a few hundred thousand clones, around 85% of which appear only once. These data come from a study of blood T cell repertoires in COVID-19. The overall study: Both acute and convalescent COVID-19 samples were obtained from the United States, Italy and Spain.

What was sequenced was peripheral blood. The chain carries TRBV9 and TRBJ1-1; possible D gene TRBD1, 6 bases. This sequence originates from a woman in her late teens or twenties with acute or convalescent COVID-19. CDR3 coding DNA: TGTGCCAGCAGCGTAGCGGGGCAGGGGACTGAAGCTTTCTTT. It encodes CASSVAGQGTEAFF. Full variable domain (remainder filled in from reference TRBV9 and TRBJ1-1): DSGVTQTPKHLITATGQRVTLRCSPRSGDLSVYWYQQSLDQGLQFLIQYYNGEERAKGNILERFSAQQFPDLHSELNLSSLELGDSALYFCASSVAGQGTEAFFGQGTRLTVV.